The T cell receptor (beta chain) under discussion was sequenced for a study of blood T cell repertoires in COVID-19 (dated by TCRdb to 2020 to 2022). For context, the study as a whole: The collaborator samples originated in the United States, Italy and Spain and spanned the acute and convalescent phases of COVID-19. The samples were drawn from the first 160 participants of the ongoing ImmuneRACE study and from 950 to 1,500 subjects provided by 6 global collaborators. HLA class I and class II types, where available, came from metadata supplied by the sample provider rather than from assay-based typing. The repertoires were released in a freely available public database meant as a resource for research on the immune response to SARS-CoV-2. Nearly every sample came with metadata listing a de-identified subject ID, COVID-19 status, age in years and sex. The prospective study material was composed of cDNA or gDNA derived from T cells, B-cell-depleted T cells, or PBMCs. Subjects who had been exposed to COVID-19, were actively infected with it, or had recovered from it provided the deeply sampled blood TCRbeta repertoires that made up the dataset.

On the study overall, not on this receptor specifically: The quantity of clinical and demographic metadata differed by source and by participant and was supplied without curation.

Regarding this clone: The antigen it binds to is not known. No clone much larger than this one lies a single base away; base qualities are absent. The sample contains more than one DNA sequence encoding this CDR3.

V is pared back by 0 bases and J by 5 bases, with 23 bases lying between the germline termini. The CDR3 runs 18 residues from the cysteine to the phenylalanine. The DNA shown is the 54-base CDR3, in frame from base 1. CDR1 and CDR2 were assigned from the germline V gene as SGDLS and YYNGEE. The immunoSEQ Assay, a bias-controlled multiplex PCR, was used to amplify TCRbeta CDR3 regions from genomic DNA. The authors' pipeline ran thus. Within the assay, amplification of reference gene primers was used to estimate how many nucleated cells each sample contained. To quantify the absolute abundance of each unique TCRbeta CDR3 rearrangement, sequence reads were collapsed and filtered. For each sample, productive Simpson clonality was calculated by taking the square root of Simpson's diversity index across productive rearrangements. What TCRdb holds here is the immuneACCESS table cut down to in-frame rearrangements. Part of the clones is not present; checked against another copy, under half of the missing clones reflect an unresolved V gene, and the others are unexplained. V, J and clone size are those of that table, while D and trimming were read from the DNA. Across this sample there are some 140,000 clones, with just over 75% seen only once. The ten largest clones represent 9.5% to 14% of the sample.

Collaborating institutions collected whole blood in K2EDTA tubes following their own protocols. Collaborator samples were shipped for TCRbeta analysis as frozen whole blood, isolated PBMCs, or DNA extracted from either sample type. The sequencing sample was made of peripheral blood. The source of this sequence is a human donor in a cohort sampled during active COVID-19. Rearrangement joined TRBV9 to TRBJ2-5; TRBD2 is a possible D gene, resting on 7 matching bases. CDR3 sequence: CASSVDHGLAGAGETQYF. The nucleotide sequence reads TGTGCCAGCAGCGTAGATCACGGACTCGCGGGGGCGGGGGAGACCCAGTACTTC.